This T cell receptor beta chain was found in a study of long-term antiretroviral therapy in people with HIV. Run at survey level, the immunoSEQ assay was version v3.0. Sequenced by immunoSEQ multiplex PCR; TCRdb stores in-frame clones only, minus some. The profile shows tens of thousands of clones, roughly 77% of them singletons. The trim removed 5 bases at V and 3 bases at J, leaving 14 bases unmatched. Germline V gene sequence: CDR1 SGHVS, CDR2 FQNEAQ. The CDR3 has 18 amino acids. Overall study results and limits: Viral resistance, ART adherence and therapy changes all lacked available data.

In this sample, this clone turned up once. Its matching antigen is unknown. The TCR comes from a man between 18 and 29 years old with HIV. Sample: unsorted PBMCs, taken 1.9 years after starting antiretroviral therapy. This chain links TRBV7-8 with TRBJ1-3, with TRBD1 matching 9 bases. CDR3: CASSPGQGSGLGGNTIYF. The CDR3 DNA reads TGTGCCAGCAGCCCTGGACAGGGGTCAGGCTTGGGTGGAAACACCATATATTTT.